What follows are 20 T cell receptor beta chains derived from one specimen sequenced in a study of T cell repertoires in cytomegalovirus infection. Their antigen targets remain unknown. Using its own MiXCR run on the reads, TCRdb lists one record per CDR3 protein. The sample has some 110,000 distinct CDR3 sequences, 10% seen once. The specimen sequenced was PBMCs, sequenced either directly or after in vitro stimulation (not recorded which). All receptors derive from a human donor in good health (CMV status not recorded). Some clones in this sample may be carry-over from other donors' samples.

This clonotype was found many times. The chain combines TRBV4-1 with TRBJ2-4; possible D gene TRBD2, 5 bases. CDR1 and CDR2 from the germline V gene are MGHRA and YSYEKL. V was clipped by 1 base and J by 0 bases, with 13 bases between them. The length of the CDR3 is 17 residues. CDR3 sequence: CASSQGADPLAKNIQYF. The DNA of the CDR3 is TGCGCCAGCAGCCAAGGAGCGGACCCCTTAGCCAAAAACATTCAGTACTTC.

This clonotype was counted ten times or more. The chain employs TRBV12-3 or TRBV12-4 and TRBJ1-1; no clear D. V was cut by 5 bases and J by 4 bases, with 14 bases left in between. The CDR3 is 14 residues long. CDR3 nucleotides: TGTGCCAGCAGTCGTGGACTGGAGGGCACTGAAGCTTTCTTT. It encodes CASSRGLEGTEAFF.

This clonotype came up many times. The J gene is TRBJ1-5, the V gene TRBV27; possible D gene TRBD1, 6 bases. Germline assignment: CDR1 MNHEY and CDR2 SMNVEV (reference sequence). The CDR3 loop spans 14 amino acids. Trimming took 6 bases from V and 7 from J, leaving 16 bases between them. CDR3 bases: TGTGCCAGCAGACTTAACAGGGAATGGCAGCCCCAGCATTTT. It yields the protein CASRLNREWQPQHF.

This clonotype was recorded a few times. The gene calls are TRBV6-6 and TRBJ2-3, with TRBD2 identical over 12 bases. V shed 6 bases and J 5 bases; nucleotides not matched to a gene: 18. CDR3 size: 19 residues. Germline loops: CDR1 MNHNY, CDR2 SVGAGI (reference sequence). The CDR3 DNA reads TGTGCCAGCAGGCTCAGACTAGCGGGAGTCAGGCCCGCAATAGATACGCAGTATTTT. Its translation: CASRLRLAGVRPAIDTQYF.

To note about this clonotype: This CDR3 is missing its conserved last phenylalanine or tryptophan, likely due to a read error. The chain recombines TRBV4-3 with TRBJ2-3; D is unclear. The germline V and J ends were trimmed by 0 bases and 6 bases, with 7 bases remaining between them. From germline, CDR1 is LGHNA and CDR2 YSLEER. This CDR3 is 13 amino acids long. The CDR3 DNA reads as TGCGCCAGCAGCCAAGATGTAGATGATACGCAGTATTAT. Its translation: CASSQDVDDTQYY.

In this sample, this clonotype turned up many times. The chain recombines TRBV7-9 with TRBJ2-5, with D hard to call. V lost 3 bases, J lost 0 bases, and 8 bases lay in between. Germline-derived CDR1 and CDR2 are SEHNR and FQNEAQ (reference sequence). This CDR3 spans 14 amino acids. The CDR3 coding sequence is TGTGCCAGCAGCTTTTTAAGATACCAAGAGACCCAGTACTTC. Translating gives CASSFLRYQETQYF.

This clonotype was counted many times. The V and J genes are TRBV7-2 and TRBJ2-3, with D unclear. V dropped 4 bases and J dropped 5 bases, with 13 bases sitting between them. Germline assignment: CDR1 SGHTA and CDR2 FQGNSA. CDR3 size: 14 residues. DNA of the CDR3: TGTGCCAGCAGCTCCTGGACCAGTGGAGATACGCAGTATTTT. Protein sequence: CASSSWTSGDTQYF.

The chain is built from TRBV20-1 and TRBJ2-3; D is ambiguous. The V gene's germline CDR1 is DFQATT and CDR2 SNEGSKA (reference sequence). The length of the CDR3 is 13 residues. V was pared by 6 bases and J by 2 bases, with 12 bases between. In DNA form, the CDR3 reads TGCAGTGCCGGAAAGAGAGTCACAGATACGCAGTATTTT. Amino acid sequence: CSAGKRVTDTQYF.

At least ten counts were recorded for this clonotype. Here the CDR3 reads CASSLGVSGELFF. CDR3 in DNA: TGTGCCAGCAGTTTAGGGGTGTCGGGGGAGCTGTTTTTT. The rearrangement joins TRBV28 to TRBJ2-2; D call uncertain. In germline, CDR1 is MDHEN, CDR2 SYDVKM. Trimming left V 2 bases short and J 8 bases short, with 9 bases between. The CDR3 totals 13 residues.

This clonotype was detected only a few times. The chain carries TRBV20-1 and TRBJ1-2; D possibly corresponds to TRBD1 (5 bases). The germline V and J ends were trimmed by 3 bases and 4 bases, with 9 bases remaining between them. Per germline, CDR1 DFQATT and CDR2 SNEGSKA (reference sequence). This CDR3 is built from 12 residues. CDR3 amino acids: CSARTEGYGYTF. CDR3 nucleotide sequence: TGCAGTGCTAGGACAGAAGGCTATGGCTACACCTTC.

This clonotype was picked up a small number of times. The chain employs TRBV15 and TRBJ2-7; 7 positions match TRBD1. Germline CDR1 LNHNV, CDR2 YYDKDF (reference sequence). The ends lost 3 bases at V and 2 bases at J; junction bases unmatched: 4. The CDR3 has 14 amino acids. Here the CDR3 reads CATSSPQGPYEQYF. CDR3 bases: TGTGCCACCAGCAGCCCACAGGGGCCCTACGAGCAGTACTTC.

Ten or more counts support this clonotype. V gene TRBV6-2 or TRBV6-3 combines with J gene TRBJ2-7, with a weak D call TRBD1 (5 bases). Germline loops: CDR1 MNHEY, CDR2 SVGEGT. CDR3 size: 14 residues. V lost 2 bases and J 2 bases, leaving 10 bases between the germline ends. The CDR3 DNA sequence: TGTGCCAGCAGTTACCCCAGGGTTACCTACGAGCAGTACTTC. This sequence encodes CASSYPRVTYEQYF.

This clonotype was seen repeatedly, ten times or more. In DNA form, the CDR3 reads TGTGCCAGCAGCTCCCCGGAGACCTCCCCGTATGGCTACACCTTC. The encoded protein is CASSSPETSPYGYTF. This rearrangement joins TRBV7-9 to TRBJ1-2; D is unresolved. This CDR3 is built from 15 residues. The V and J ends lost 4 bases and 5 bases respectively, with 17 bases between them. In germline, CDR1 is SEHNR, CDR2 FQNEAQ (reference sequence). The full variable domain, rest sourced from reference TRBV7-9 and TRBJ1-2, is DTGVSQNPRHKITKRGQNVTFRCDPISEHNRLYWYRQTLGQGPEFLTYFQNEAQLEKSRLLSDRFSAERPKGSFSTLEIQRTEQGDSAMYLCASSSPETSPYGYTFGSGTRLTVV.

This clonotype has more than one count but fewer than ten. The chain joins TRBV15 to TRBJ2-3, with D perhaps matching TRBD2 (6 bases). V dropped 8 bases and J dropped 0 bases, with 15 bases sitting between them. The germline V gene has CDR1 LNHNV and CDR2 YYDKDF (reference sequence). The CDR3 has 15 amino acids. CDR3 in DNA: TGTGCCACCGAAAGTCGTGGGACTAGCACAGATACGCAGTATTTT. This sequence encodes CATESRGTSTDTQYF.

The chain joins TRBV20-1 to TRBJ1-2; D gene uncertain. In germline, CDR1 is DFQATT, CDR2 SNEGSKA (reference sequence). Trimming stripped 0 bases from V and 8 bases from J, with 13 bases between. This CDR3 has 13 amino acids. CDR3 DNA sequence: TGCAGTGCTAGAGATCAGGTCCTGAACGGCTACACCTTC. It encodes CSARDQVLNGYTF.

In this sample, this clonotype turned up many times. V gene TRBV27 combines with J gene TRBJ1-1; perhaps TRBD1 as D (6 bases). V shed 7 bases and J shed 0 bases, with 18 bases lying between them. The CDR3 has 16 residues. The V gene's germline CDR1 is MNHEY and CDR2 SMNVEV (reference sequence). Here the CDR3 DNA reads TGTGCCAGCACCAAAATCGGGGGCGTAATGAACACTGAAGCTTTCTTT. Protein product: CASTKIGGVMNTEAFF.

Many counts were recorded for this clonotype. The chain combines TRBV7-8 with TRBJ1-2; D gene ambiguous. The CDR3 is 12 residues long. CDR1 is SGHVS and CDR2 is FQNEAQ in the germline V gene. V was trimmed by 1 base and J by 4 bases, leaving 4 bases between them. The DNA of the CDR3 is TGTGCCAGCAGCTTAGGGACCTATGGCTACACCTTC. This encodes CASSLGTYGYTF.

The chain links TRBV15 to TRBJ1-5; D is undetermined. CDR1 LNHNV and CDR2 YYDKDF come from the germline V gene (reference sequence). Trimming pared 0 bases from V and 4 bases from J, leaving 4 bases between. This CDR3 spans 13 amino acids. CDR3 loop: CATSREGNQPQHF. The CDR3 DNA reads as TGTGCCACCAGCAGAGAGGGAAATCAGCCCCAGCATTTT.

The rearrangement joins TRBV5-4 to TRBJ2-3, with 8 bases that match TRBD2. The CDR3 sequence is 15 residues long. From germline, CDR1 is SGHNT and CDR2 YYREEE (reference sequence). J was trimmed by 5 bases and V by 0 bases; bases with no gene match: 5. As DNA, the CDR3 is TGTGCCAGCAGCTTGGGGCTAGCGGGTCTAGATACGCAGTATTTT. Residues: CASSLGLAGLDTQYF.

This clonotype was seen at least ten times. The chain combines TRBV28 with TRBJ2-2; D is unclear. This CDR3 is built from 16 residues. V was pared by 7 bases and J by 4 bases, with 19 bases between. Per germline, CDR1 MDHEN and CDR2 SYDVKM. The CDR3 reads CASTQFRETVTGELFF. CDR3 bases: TGTGCCAGCACCCAATTTAGGGAAACCGTCACCGGGGAGCTGTTTTTT.